This TCR beta chain came from a study of cytomegalovirus exposure and HLA in healthy donors. The study's findings and limits: As a later analysis showed, a missense DCLRE1C variant was linked to trimming of TCR beta V- and J-genes. Some V segments, TRBV6-2 and TRBV6-3 among them, were indistinguishable and were therefore excluded.

The PCR was carried out with 60 Vbeta primers and 13 Jbeta primers. The table came from immunoSEQ multiplex PCR; TCRdb's copy has only in-frame clones and leaves some out. Here the sample spans more than 100,000 clones, over 75% being singletons. Trimming removed 2 bases from V and 7 bases from J; junction bases left unmatched: 13. This CDR3 is built from 17 residues. Per the germline V gene, CDR1 is SGDLS and CDR2 is YYNGEE. This clone was recorded once. Its antigen is still unknown. The origin of this receptor is a man aged 30 to 39 in good health and CMV-seronegative. Sequencing was performed on PBMCs. The chain combines TRBV9 with TRBJ2-7; 12 nucleotides align to TRBD1. The CDR3 DNA sequence: TGTGCCAGCAGCGTCCCCGGGGGGGGACAGGGGGCGCGAGAGCAGTACTTC. Protein product: CASSVPGGGQGAREQYF.